This record concerns one T cell receptor beta chain sequence. Its antigen specificity is not known. No per-base quality is available; no much larger clone lies one base away. The collaborating institutions used their own protocols to collect whole blood in K2EDTA tubes. For TCRbeta analysis, collaborators shipped samples as frozen whole blood, isolated PBMCs, or DNA extracted from either of those sample types. This specimen belongs to a study of blood T cell repertoires in COVID-19 (TCRdb year 2020). About the full investigation: Collaborator samples came from the United States, Italy and Spain and covered acute and convalescent phases of COVID-19. Deeply sampled blood TCRbeta repertoires from subjects exposed to, actively infected with, or recovered from COVID-19 were included in the dataset. The repertoires were released in a freely available public database meant as a resource for research on the immune response to SARS-CoV-2. The material from the prospective study consisted of cDNA or gDNA derived from T cells, B-cell-depleted T cells, or PBMCs. Where available, HLA class I and class II types were obtained from metadata supplied by the sample provider rather than from assay-based typing. A de-identified subject ID, COVID-19 status, age in years and sex were almost always included in the sample metadata. Samples came from the ongoing ImmuneRACE study (first 160 participants) plus 1,254 subjects from 6 global collaborators.

The CDR3 numbers 15 residues from cysteine through phenylalanine. Here the CDR3 DNA is all that survives: 45 bases in frame from base 1. V was cut back by 7 bases and J by 0 bases, leaving a gap of 13 bases between them. According to the germline V gene, CDR1 reads MDHEN and CDR2 reads SYDVKM. The immunoSEQ Assay, a bias-controlled multiplex PCR, was used to amplify TCRbeta CDR3 regions from genomic DNA. In the original analysis: The number of nucleated cells in each sample was estimated by amplification of reference gene primers within the assay. To quantify the absolute abundance of each unique TCRbeta CDR3 rearrangement, sequence reads were collapsed and filtered. For each sample, productive Simpson clonality was calculated as the square root of Simpson's diversity index over productive rearrangements. The immuneACCESS repertoire file appears here via TCRdb, limited to in-frame rearrangements. These files lack a portion of the clones; in checked studies, under half of the deficit traces to unresolved V genes, and the cause of the others is not known. That table furnishes V, J and clone size, whereas the DNA furnished D and trimming. For this sample the table gives tens of thousands of clones, of which roughly 92% were detected only once. Approximately 4.6% of the sample is taken by the ten largest.

General conclusions and limits of the study: How much clinical and demographic metadata was included differed by source and by participant, and the metadata was provided uncurated.

The receptor comes from a man aged 50-60 years with active COVID-19. The rearrangement joined TRBV28 to TRBJ1-3, and the D gene may be TRBD1, 5 bases matching. Source material: peripheral blood. The bases are TGTGCCAGCAAGAGTGGGGCGCTCTCTGGAAACACCATATATTTT. Translated, this is CASKSGALSGNTIYF.